This TCR beta chain emerged from a study of T cell responses to AZD1222 COVID-19 vaccine. The overall study: Second-dose schedules of about 4 or about 12 weeks were combined.

Study-level points and caveats: Females outnumbered males among donors, who were mostly white British; clonal diversity was possibly underestimated.

Some clones are missing from TCRdb's copy, which holds only in-frame ones; the method was immunoSEQ multiplex PCR. The repertoire holds about 150,000 clones, 90% to 95% seen once, with more than 1.2% in the top ten. With regard to this clone: Its specificity is unknown.

The CDR3 sequence is 15 residues long. Germline trimming cut 0 bases from V and 3 bases from J; bases unmatched to any gene: 1. In germline, CDR1 is WNHNN, CDR2 SYGVQD (reference sequence). The chain uses TRBV10-1 and TRBJ2-3; 9 positions match TRBD1. The TCR was taken from an adult in good health. The sequenced sample was peripheral blood, obtained on day 0 of AZD1222 vaccination. This CDR3 is CASSESGQGTDTQYF. In nucleotides, the CDR3 is TGCGCCAGCAGTGAGTCGGGACAGGGAACAGATACGCAGTATTTT.